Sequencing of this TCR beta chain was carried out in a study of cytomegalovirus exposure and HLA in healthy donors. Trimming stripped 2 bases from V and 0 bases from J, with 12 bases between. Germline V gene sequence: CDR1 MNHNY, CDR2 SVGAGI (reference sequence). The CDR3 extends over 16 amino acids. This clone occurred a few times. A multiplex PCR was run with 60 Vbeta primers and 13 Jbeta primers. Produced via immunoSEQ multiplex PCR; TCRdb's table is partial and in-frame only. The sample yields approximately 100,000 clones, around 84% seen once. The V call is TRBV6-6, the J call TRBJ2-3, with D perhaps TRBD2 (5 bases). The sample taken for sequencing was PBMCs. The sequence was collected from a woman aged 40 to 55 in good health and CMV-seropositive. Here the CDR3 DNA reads TGTGCCAGCAGTTACGCGGGCGGCTCTAGCACAGATACGCAGTATTTT. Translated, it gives CASSYAGGSSTDTQYF.